Below, 31 T cell receptor beta chains from the same sample are listed, as sequenced in a study of cytomegalovirus exposure and HLA in healthy donors. PCR primers comprised 60 Vbeta and 13 Jbeta primers. Using immunoSEQ multiplex PCR, the repertoire was profiled, and TCRdb retains in-frame clones only, with some absent. The sample shows about 200,000 clones, 76% of them seen only once. Sequenced sample: PBMCs. These receptor sequences come from a man in his late teens or twenties in good health and CMV-seronegative.

This clone was picked up a small number of times. The chain has TRBV4-2 and TRBJ2-4, with TRBD2 matching 7 bases. The germline CDR1 and CDR2 sequences are LGHNA and YNFKEQ. J gave up 10 bases and V 0 bases, and 0 bases lay outside the gene matches. The CDR3 has 12 residues. CDR3 DNA sequence: TGTGCCAGCAGCCAAGATAGCGGGATTCAGTACTTC. It is translated as CASSQDSGIQYF.

The gene calls are TRBV10-1 and TRBJ1-1, with D tentatively TRBD1 (5 bases). The germline V gene encodes CDR1 WNHNN and CDR2 SYGVQD (reference sequence). The CDR3 runs 16 residues. Trimming left V 7 bases short and J 0 bases short, with 18 bases between. CDR3 region: CASKELWGALNTEAFF. In nucleotides, the CDR3 is TGCGCCAGCAAGGAGCTCTGGGGCGCCTTGAACACTGAAGCTTTCTTT.

V gene TRBV5-4 combines with J gene TRBJ1-2, with 9 bases fitting TRBD1. This CDR3 is 12 amino acids long. Losses at the gene ends were 7 bases for V and 10 bases for J; bases not matched to a gene: 8. Germline CDR1 is SGHNT and CDR2 is YYREEE (reference sequence). The CDR3 DNA is TGTGCCAGCGGGACAGGGACTTTGTACTACACCTTC. Protein sequence: CASGTGTLYYTF.

This clone has only a few counts. The gene calls are TRBV2 and TRBJ1-2, with 11 bases aligning to TRBD1. The CDR3 sequence is 17 residues long. In germline, CDR1 is SNHLY, CDR2 FYNNEI. V lost 8 bases, J lost 3 bases, and 14 bases stayed unmatched. The CDR3 coding sequence is TGTGCCAGCCGAGGCCGGGACAGGGGGTTTGTCGACTATGGCTACACCTTC. It is translated as CASRGRDRGFVDYGYTF. Full variable domain (missing parts from reference TRBV2 and TRBJ1-2): EPEVTQTPSHQVTQMGQEVILRCVPISNHLYFYWYRQILGQKVEFLVSFYNNEISEKSEIFDDQFSVERPDGSNFTLKIRSTKLEDSAMYFCASRGRDRGFVDYGYTFGSGTRLTVV.

This clone was detected only a few times. The rearrangement links TRBV14 to TRBJ1-1; D unclear. This CDR3 contains 13 residues. Germline V gene data show CDR1 as SGHDN and CDR2 as FVKESK. V shed 0 bases and J shed 2 bases, with 4 bases lying between them. CDR3 nucleotide sequence: TGTGCCAGCAGCCAAGACCATAACACTGAAGCTTTCTTT. It yields the protein CASSQDHNTEAFF. Full variable domain (outside the CDR3, taken from reference TRBV14 and TRBJ1-1): EAGVTQFPSHSVIEKGQTVTLRCDPISGHDNLYWYRRVMGKEIKFLLHFVKESKQDESGMPNNRFLAERTGGTYSTLKVQPAELEDSGVYFCASSQDHNTEAFFGQGTRLTVV.

This sequence joins TRBV7-8 and TRBJ1-3; 7 bases map to TRBD1. This CDR3 comprises 17 residues. Losses at the gene ends were 6 bases for V and 2 bases for J; bases not matched to a gene: 13. CDR1 SGHVS and CDR2 FQNEAQ come from the germline V gene. Here the CDR3 reads CASSRLQGMGPGNTIYF. The DNA of the CDR3 is TGTGCCAGCAGTCGATTACAGGGGATGGGGCCTGGAAACACCATATATTTT.

J is TRBJ2-2 and V is TRBV25-1; D is unclear. From germline, CDR1 is MGHDK and CDR2 SYGVNS. The V end was cut by 4 bases, the J end by 2 bases, with 11 bases between. This CDR3 is built from 15 residues. The CDR3 DNA follows: TGTGCCAGCAGTGGTCTAAACCTCAACACCGGGGAGCTGTTTTTT. This translates into CASSGLNLNTGELFF.

This sequence joins TRBV11-2 and TRBJ2-1, with 11 nucleotides matching TRBD2. J lost 10 bases, V lost 5 bases, and 7 bases had no gene match. The CDR3 has 14 amino acids. Germline-derived CDR1 and CDR2 are SGHAT and FQNNGV. As DNA, the CDR3 is TGTGCCAGCAGCGCCGGGACTAGCGGTTACGAGCAGTTCTTC. Amino acid sequence: CASSAGTSGYEQFF.

The chain carries TRBV28 and TRBJ2-1; possible D gene TRBD2, 6 bases. V lost 4 bases to trimming and J lost 4 bases, with 14 bases between them. The CDR3 loop spans 15 amino acids. CDR1 and CDR2 from the germline V gene are MDHEN and SYDVKM. The CDR3 region has the DNA TGTGCCAGCAGTTCCCCGCGGAGGGGATACAATGAGCAGTTCTTC. Its translation is CASSSPRRGYNEQFF.

The sample holds a few counts of this clone. V gene TRBV30 combines with J gene TRBJ1-1, with 7 bases aligning to TRBD1. V dropped 6 bases and J dropped 4; count of bases not matched to a gene: 5. Germline lookup yields CDR1 GTSNPN and CDR2 SVGIG (reference sequence). The CDR3 totals 12 residues. In nucleotides, the CDR3 is TGTGCCTGTACACAGGGGTCCACTGAAGCTTTCTTT. Protein sequence: CACTQGSTEAFF.

The chain combines TRBV5-1 with TRBJ2-7, with 10 positions matching TRBD1. Germline values: CDR1 SGHRS, CDR2 YFSETQ. The CDR3 length is 14 residues. With 4 bases clipped from V and 5 bases from J, the junction kept 6 bases outside the gene matches. CDR3 bases: TGCGCCAGCAGCCTGGGACAGGGGATCCACGAGCAGTACTTC. As protein: CASSLGQGIHEQYF. Based on the CDR3 plus reference TRBV5-1 and TRBJ2-7, the full variable domain is KAGVTQTPRYLIKTRGQQVTLSCSPISGHRSVSWYQQTPGQGLQFLFEYFSETQRNKGNFPGRFSGRQFSNSRSEMNVSTLELGDSALYLCASSLGQGIHEQYFGPGTRLTVT.

The chain is built from TRBV27 and TRBJ1-5; D is possibly TRBD1 (6 bases). The CDR3 runs 13 residues. Germline V lookup: CDR1 MNHEY, CDR2 SMNVEV (reference sequence). The V and J ends lost 5 bases and 5 bases respectively, with 10 bases between them. The CDR3 nucleotides are TGTGCCAGCAGTCAGGGGCGCGATCAGCCCCAGCATTTT. Amino acid sequence: CASSQGRDQPQHF.

The chain combines TRBV7-6 with TRBJ2-7; 8 positions match TRBD2. The CDR3 is made up of 16 amino acids. The germline V gene has CDR1 SGHVS and CDR2 FNYEAQ. The J segment lost 5 bases and the V segment lost 5 bases, leaving 14 bases of the junction unmatched. The CDR3, as DNA: TGTGCCAGCAGCCCGCTAGGGTCGGGAGGGCCCGACGAGCAGTACTTC. Residues: CASSPLGSGGPDEQYF.

This clone was recorded only once. The chain employs TRBV4-1 and TRBJ2-7, with TRBD1 matching over 9 bases. Trimming cost V 3 bases and J 1 base; bases outside gene matches: 7. The CDR3 loop spans 16 amino acids. Germline-derived CDR1 and CDR2 are MGHRA and YSYEKL. The CDR3 region has the DNA TGCGCCAGCAGCCACCTCCCGGGACAGGGTTCCTACGAGCAGTACTTC. Its translation is CASSHLPGQGSYEQYF.

This clone was seen just once. The chain recombines TRBV2 with TRBJ1-4, with D tentatively TRBD1 (6 bases). The ends were cut back, 6 bases at V and 0 bases at J, with 14 bases in the middle. The CDR3 extends over 16 amino acids. The germline gives CDR1 SNHLY, CDR2 FYNNEI. The CDR3 loop reads CASRVGQSATNEKLFF. CDR3 sequence (DNA): TGTGCCAGCAGAGTAGGACAGAGTGCAACTAATGAAAAACTGTTTTTT.

This chain uses TRBV7-3 with TRBJ2-2; 8 bases align to TRBD2. The germline CDR1 and CDR2 sequences are SGHTA and FQGTGA. Trimming cost V 5 bases and J 7 bases; bases outside gene matches: 9. This CDR3 contains 15 residues. CDR3 bases: TGTGCCAGCAGCCACGGGAGGGCCTCGATCGGGGAGCTGTTTTTT. This encodes CASSHGRASIGELFF.

This rearrangement joins TRBV5-1 to TRBJ2-1, with D uncertain. The CDR3 extends over 15 amino acids. Trimming removed 4 bases from V and 0 bases from J, with 11 bases in between. The germline V gene encodes CDR1 SGHRS and CDR2 YFSETQ. CDR3 DNA sequence: TGCGCCAGCAGCCTAACTCCTAGCTCCTACAATGAGCAGTTCTTC. It encodes CASSLTPSSYNEQFF.

V and J are TRBV7-8 and TRBJ2-1; 10 bases agree with TRBD2. CDR3 length: 16 amino acids. Germline V gene lookup returns CDR1 SGHVS and CDR2 FQNEAQ. After removal of 2 bases from V and 5 bases from J, the junction contained 6 bases not matched to a gene. The CDR3 reads CASSLRSGRANNEQFF. CDR3 bases: TGTGCCAGCAGCTTACGGAGCGGGAGGGCCAACAATGAGCAGTTCTTC.

The J gene is TRBJ2-7, the V gene TRBV7-6; D is perhaps TRBD1 (5 bases). From germline, CDR1 is SGHVS and CDR2 FNYEAQ. CDR3 length: 15 residues. Trimming stripped 2 bases from V and 3 bases from J, with 14 bases between. The CDR3 nucleotides are TGTGCCAGCAGCTTAAGCAGGGTTATAGGCTACGAGCAGTACTTC. Translating gives CASSLSRVIGYEQYF.

This clone was detected a few times. The chain has TRBV6-5 and TRBJ2-7; D unresolved. V was trimmed by 5 bases and J by 0 bases, leaving 11 bases between them. The CDR3 is 14 amino acids. The V gene's germline CDR1 is MNHEY and CDR2 SVGAGI. Written as DNA, the CDR3 is TGTGCCAGCAGTCCCAACATGAACTCCTACGAGCAGTACTTC. Encoded protein: CASSPNMNSYEQYF.

The gene calls are TRBV7-2 and TRBJ1-2; D call uncertain. The CDR3 is 16 residues long. The germline CDR1 and CDR2 sequences are SGHTA and FQGNSA. V was trimmed by 3 bases and J by 6 bases, leaving 20 bases between them. The CDR3: CASSLVLGVGRDGYTF. For the CDR3, the DNA is TGTGCCAGCAGCTTGGTTCTAGGCGTGGGGAGGGATGGCTACACCTTC.

This clone was detected a few times. The chain combines TRBV5-1 with TRBJ1-4; 10 nucleotides match TRBD1. The germline gives CDR1 SGHRS, CDR2 YFSETQ. The CDR3 is 16 residues long. With V trimmed by 3 bases and J by 6 bases, 8 bases remained unmatched. This CDR3 is CASSSGAGQGYEKLFF. CDR3 DNA: TGCGCCAGCAGCTCTGGGGCGGGACAGGGGTATGAAAAACTGTTTTTT.

The rearrangement joins TRBV7-9 to TRBJ1-1; D remains ambiguous. This CDR3 is built from 15 residues. V dropped 2 bases and J dropped 0 bases, with 10 bases sitting between them. CDR1 SEHNR and CDR2 FQNEAQ come from the germline V gene (reference sequence). CDR3 protein: CASSLSPAMNTEAFF. As DNA, the CDR3 is TGTGCCAGCAGCTTATCCCCAGCGATGAACACTGAAGCTTTCTTT.

In this sample, this clone turned up a few times. The chain links TRBV7-9 to TRBJ2-7; unclear D gene. CDR1 is SEHNR, CDR2 FQNEAQ, per germline (reference sequence). Deletions cut 5 bases from V and 5 bases from J, with 19 bases between. This CDR3 is 15 amino acids long. For the CDR3, the DNA is TGTGCCAGCAGCGACCCGCGGATGGGTATCCACGAGCAGTACTTC. Encoded protein: CASSDPRMGIHEQYF.

This sequence joins TRBV25-1 and TRBJ2-5, with D unclear. The J call is in doubt because the DNA end fits TRBJ2-7 better. This CDR3 is 13 amino acids long. Per germline, CDR1 MGHDK and CDR2 SYGVNS. The CDR3 DNA reads as TGTGCCAGCAGCCGGAGTGGGGCCTACGAGCAGTACTTC. Its translation: CASSRSGAYEQYF.

The chain couples TRBV5-1 to TRBJ1-2, with unresolved D. V lost 2 bases and J lost 6, with 14 bases in between. Germline loops: CDR1 SGHRS, CDR2 YFSETQ. The CDR3 has 14 residues. The CDR3 nucleotides read TGCGCCAGCAGCTTTGGAGGAGTCTCGGATGGCTACACCTTC. It yields the protein CASSFGGVSDGYTF.

This chain connects TRBV29-1 to TRBJ2-7; perhaps TRBD2 as D (6 bases). The germline gives CDR1 SQVTM, CDR2 ANQGSEA. V dropped 3 bases and J dropped 7 bases, with 16 bases sitting between them. The CDR3 is made up of 13 amino acids. CDR3 bases: TGCAGCGTTGAGGGCGTGGGACTTCAAGAGCAGTACTTC. It translates to CSVEGVGLQEQYF.

This sequence joins TRBV6-5 and TRBJ1-1; no definite D call. In germline, CDR1 is MNHEY, CDR2 SVGAGI. The V gene lost 0 bases and the J gene lost 0 bases, with 11 bases spanning the gap. CDR3 length equals 16 residues. CDR3 sequence reads: CASSYSGGELNTEAFF. CDR3 DNA sequence: TGTGCCAGCAGTTACTCTGGCGGGGAGTTGAACACTGAAGCTTTCTTT.

The chain links TRBV18 to TRBJ1-1; maybe TRBD1 (6 bases). This CDR3 region has 14 residues. The germline V gene encodes CDR1 KGHSH and CDR2 LQKENI. Trimming left V 2 bases short and J 5 bases short, with 12 bases between. The chain's CDR3 is CASSPNQGSTEAFF. In DNA form, the CDR3 reads TGTGCCAGCTCACCAAACCAGGGGTCGACTGAAGCTTTCTTT.

This clone was detected only a few times. This CDR3 is CASSLLLAGVTDEQFF. The CDR3 DNA reads TGTGCCAGCAGCTTATTATTAGCGGGAGTGACGGATGAGCAGTTCTTC. The V and J genes are TRBV7-9 and TRBJ2-1; 9 bases align to TRBD2. V lost 2 bases to trimming and J lost 8 bases; unmatched junction nucleotides: 10. This CDR3 is 16 amino acids long. Germline CDR1 reads SEHNR; CDR2 reads FQNEAQ (reference sequence).

This clone was seen once. This chain uses TRBV28 with TRBJ2-1; 13 positions agree with TRBD2. This CDR3 is built from 15 residues. Germline trimming cut 2 bases from V and 5 bases from J; bases unmatched to any gene: 0. Looked up from germline, CDR1 is MDHEN and CDR2 is SYDVKM. The CDR3 sequence: CASSLGTSGNNEQFF. The DNA of the CDR3 is TGTGCCAGCAGTTTAGGGACTAGCGGGAACAATGAGCAGTTCTTC.